These T cell receptor beta chains were read from a single sample in a study of human T cells and chemical hapten exposure. One entry per CDR3 protein, called by TCRdb with MiXCR from the RACE reads. The sample contains roughly 75,000 distinct CDR3 sequences, about 9.2% of which appear only once. Sequencing was done on a sample of whole blood. The source of these receptors is a female donor in good health. Some clones in this sample may be carry-over from other donors' samples. The CDR3 runs from the conserved cysteine through the conserved F or W. The D gene is left open where the match is weak. Not every row has a clone size; where given, it reads once, few, many or a size class.

J: TRBJ1-2
size: few
V: TRBV5-1
D: TRBD1
DNA: TGCGCCAGCAGCTTGGGGACAGGGGGATTTAACTATGGCTACACCTTC
CDR3: CASSLGTGGFNYGYTF

J: TRBJ2-3
size: NA
V: TRBV7-3
D: NA
DNA: TGTGCCAGCAGCTTAATTGTTAGCACAGATACGCAGTATTTT
CDR3: CASSLIVSTDTQYF

J: TRBJ2-2
size: few
V: TRBV20-1
D: TRBD1
DNA: TGCAGTGCTAGGGACAGGGAGCCTACATACATGAACACCGGGGAGCTGTTTTTT
CDR3: CSARDREPTYMNTGELFF

J: TRBJ2-7
size: few
V: TRBV6-5
D: NA
DNA: TGTGCCAGCGCCAGAGCCGGGAGCTCCTACGAGCAGTACTTC
CDR3: CASARAGSSYEQYF

J: TRBJ2-5
size: many
V: TRBV3-1
D: TRBD1
DNA: TGTGCCAGCAGCCAGAGGACAGGACAAGAGACCCAGTACTTC
CDR3: CASSQRTGQETQYF

J: TRBJ1-3
size: few
V: TRBV5-1
D: NA
DNA: TGCGCCAGCAGCTTGACGGGGATTAACTCTGGAAACACCATATATTTT
CDR3: CASSLTGINSGNTIYF

J: TRBJ1-2
size: NA
V: TRBV2
D: NA
DNA: TGTGCCAGCAGAGAATTCCCCCTGACCTATGGCTACACCTTC
CDR3: CASREFPLTYGYTF

J: TRBJ1-6
size: NA
V: TRBV4-3
D: NA
DNA: TGCGCCAGCAGCCAAGATTGGGCCGGGAATTCACCCCTCCACTTT
CDR3: CASSQDWAGNSPLHF

J: TRBJ1-1
size: few
V: TRBV5-1
D: TRBD1
DNA: TGCGCCAGCCGAGGACAGGGGGCGGGGGCTGAAGCTTTCTTT
CDR3: CASRGQGAGAEAFF

J: TRBJ1-3
size: NA
V: TRBV28
D: NA
DNA: TGTGCCAGCAGAGCAGGTCCTGGAAACACCATATATTTT
CDR3: CASRAGPGNTIYF

J: TRBJ2-5
size: NA
V: TRBV18
D: NA
DNA: TGTGCCAGCTCACCACCGACTGGATGGACCCAGTACTTC
CDR3: CASSPPTGWTQYF

J: TRBJ1-1
size: few
V: TRBV28
D: NA
DNA: TGTGCCAGCAGTTTCGTTTCCCGCCTGGCGGCTGAAGCTTTCTTT
CDR3: CASSFVSRLAAEAFF

J: TRBJ1-5
size: NA
V: TRBV4-3
D: NA
DNA: TGCGCCAGCAGCCAAGATCTTGATCAGCCCCAGCATTTT
CDR3: CASSQDLDQPQHF

J: TRBJ2-1
size: NA
V: TRBV15
D: TRBD1
DNA: TGTGCCACCAGCCCTGGGACAGGCGCCTACAATGAGCAGTTCTTC
CDR3: CATSPGTGAYNEQFF

J: TRBJ1-2
size: many
V: TRBV20-1
D: NA
DNA: TGCAGTGCTAGCTTCGGGTTAACCCACAACTATGGCTACACCTTC
CDR3: CSASFGLTHNYGYTF

J: TRBJ2-1
size: NA
V: TRBV19
D: TRBD1
DNA: TGTGCCAGTAGTACCTTGGACAGGGGAGCCGATCGAGGCAATGAGCAGTTCTTC
CDR3: CASSTLDRGADRGNEQFF

J: TRBJ2-2
size: few
V: TRBV2
D: NA
DNA: TGTGCCAGCAGGAGAGACAGGTCCGGGGAGCTGTTTTTT
CDR3: CASRRDRSGELFF

J: TRBJ1-6
size: few
V: TRBV20-1
D: NA
DNA: TGCAGTGCCCGAGTCGGGGGAATTAGTTCACCCCTCCACTTT
CDR3: CSARVGGISSPLHF

J: TRBJ1-5
size: many
V: TRBV6-1
D: TRBD1
DNA: TGTGCCAGCATCGAGACAGGGGGCTATCAGCCCCAGCATTTT
CDR3: CASIETGGYQPQHF

J: TRBJ2-5
size: many
V: TRBV6-5
D: TRBD1
DNA: TGTGCCAGCAGTTACCGTACCGGGACAGGGGGCGGGGTGCAAGAGACCCAGTACTTC
CDR3: CASSYRTGTGGGVQETQYF

J: TRBJ2-3
size: NA
V: TRBV20-1
D: TRBD1
DNA: TGCAGTGCCGGGACAGCCAGCGTCCCGGCGCGGTATTTT
CDR3: CSAGTASVPARYF

J: TRBJ1-1
size: NA
V: TRBV18
D: NA
DNA: TGTGCCAGCTCACAGGGAATAGACACTGAAGCTTTCTTT
CDR3: CASSQGIDTEAFF

J: TRBJ1-1
size: many
V: TRBV5-1
D: NA
DNA: TGCGCCAGCAGCTTGGCCAGGGGTCCTGAAGCTTTCTTT
CDR3: CASSLARGPEAFF

J: TRBJ1-1
size: few
V: TRBV7-8
D: TRBD1
DNA: TGTGCCAGCAGCTTAGCCCGACAGGGTATGCAGACTGAAGCTTTCTTT
CDR3: CASSLARQGMQTEAFF

J: TRBJ1-2
size: NA
V: TRBV6-5
D: NA
DNA: TGTGCCAGCAGTTACAGGCAGGGGAATGGCTACACCTTC
CDR3: CASSYRQGNGYTF

J: TRBJ1-3
size: NA
V: TRBV24-1
D: NA
DNA: TGTGCCACCAGTGATGGAAACACCATATATTTT
CDR3: CATSDGNTIYF

J: TRBJ2-7
size: few
V: TRBV6-6
D: NA
DNA: TGTGCCAGCACCGGACAGATAAAGTCCTACGAGCAGTACTTC
CDR3: CASTGQIKSYEQYF

J: TRBJ2-1
size: NA
V: TRBV12-3/TRBV12-4
D: TRBD2
DNA: TGTGCCAACAGTTTATCCAGCGGGGCCTACAATGAGCAGTTCTTC
CDR3: CANSLSSGAYNEQFF

J: TRBJ1-5
size: few
V: TRBV20-1
D: NA
DNA: TGCAGTGCTAGAGATTTAGGCGGAGGCAATCAGCCCCAGCATTTT
CDR3: CSARDLGGGNQPQHF

J: TRBJ2-7
size: many
V: TRBV14
D: NA
DNA: TGTGCCAGCAGCCAACGAGTAGAGCAGTACTTC
CDR3: CASSQRVEQYF

J: TRBJ1-1
size: many
V: TRBV2
D: NA
DNA: TGTGCCAGCAGTTCCCCATACAAAGCTTTCTTT
CDR3: CASSSPYKAFF

J: TRBJ2-5
size: few
V: TRBV12-3/TRBV12-4
D: NA
DNA: TGTGCCAGCAGTTTAGCGTTTTCACAAAGCCAAGAGACCCAGTACTTC
CDR3: CASSLAFSQSQETQYF

J: TRBJ2-7
size: few
V: TRBV7-9
D: NA
DNA: TGTGCCAGCAGCTTAGGACAGGTGCCCTACGAGCAGTACTTC
CDR3: CASSLGQVPYEQYF

J: TRBJ2-7
size: few
V: TRBV20-1
D: TRBD2
DNA: TGCAGTGCCCGAACCACGGGGGGGGGAACCTACGAGCAGTACTTC
CDR3: CSARTTGGGTYEQYF

J: TRBJ2-5
size: NA
V: TRBV7-6
D: TRBD2
DNA: TGTGCCAGCAGCTTCGGGGGGGGGTACCAAGAGACCCAGTACTTC
CDR3: CASSFGGGYQETQYF

J: TRBJ2-2
size: NA
V: TRBV19
D: NA
DNA: TGTGCCACCCAAAAAAACTTGGACAGAAGGACCGGGGAGCTGTTTTTT
CDR3: CATQKNLDRRTGELFF

J: TRBJ1-1
size: few
V: TRBV25-1
D: NA
DNA: TGTGCCAGCAGTGGGGGGGCTGAAGCTTTCTTT
CDR3: CASSGGAEAFF

J: TRBJ2-3
size: many
V: TRBV25-1
D: NA
DNA: TGTGCCAGCAGTGAATATAACCGATTTTATACGCAGTATTTT
CDR3: CASSEYNRFYTQYF

J: TRBJ1-2
size: NA
V: TRBV12-3/TRBV12-4
D: NA
DNA: TGTGCCAGCAGTTTTGGCGGGGCCTCCTATGGCTACACCTTC
CDR3: CASSFGGASYGYTF

J: TRBJ2-3
size: NA
V: TRBV6-6
D: NA
DNA: TGTGCCAGCAGTTACTCGAGATTGAACACAGATACGCAGTATTTT
CDR3: CASSYSRLNTDTQYF

J: TRBJ2-1
size: few
V: TRBV9
D: TRBD2
DNA: TGTGCCAGCAGCGGAAGGGGGAGCGGGGGGTCCTACAATGAGCAGTTCTTC
CDR3: CASSGRGSGGSYNEQFF

J: TRBJ2-5
size: many
V: TRBV20-1
D: NA
DNA: TGCAGTGCTAACCGGGACCCCCCTATAGTAGAGACCCAGTACTTC
CDR3: CSANRDPPIVETQYF

J: TRBJ2-2
size: many
V: TRBV29-1
D: TRBD2
DNA: TGCAGCGTTACAAACCCGGCTAGCGGGGCTCGGAACACCGGGGAGCTGTTTTTT
CDR3: CSVTNPASGARNTGELFF